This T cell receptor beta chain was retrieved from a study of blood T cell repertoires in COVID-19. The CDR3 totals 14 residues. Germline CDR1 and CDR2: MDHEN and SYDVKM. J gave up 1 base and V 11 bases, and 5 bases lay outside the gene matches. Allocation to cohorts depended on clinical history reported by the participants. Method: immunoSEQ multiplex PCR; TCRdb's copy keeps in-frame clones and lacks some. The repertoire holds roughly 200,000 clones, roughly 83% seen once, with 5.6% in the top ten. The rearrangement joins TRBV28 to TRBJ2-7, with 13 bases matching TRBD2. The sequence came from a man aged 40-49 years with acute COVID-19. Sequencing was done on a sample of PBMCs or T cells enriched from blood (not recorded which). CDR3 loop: CAGGTSGTSYEQYF. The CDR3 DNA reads TGTGCCGGCGGGACTAGCGGGACTTCCTACGAGCAGTACTTC.